Listed below are T cell receptor beta chains from one sample, sequenced in a study of blood T cell repertoires in COVID-19. The data were produced by immunoSEQ multiplex PCR, yet TCRdb's version contains in-frame clones alone and is incomplete. The sample lists approximately 240,000 clones, 65% to 80% seen once, with approximately 4% in the top ten. Sequencing was carried out using peripheral blood. The receptors shown here come from a woman aged 40 to 50 with active or convalescent COVID-19. Each CDR3 is given with its conserved first and last residue. Each record gives: J gene, D gene, V gene, clone size, CDR3 protein, CDR3 DNA. D genes are given only for firm matches. Rows may omit the clone size; those that give it use once, few, many or a size class.

TRBJ2-2 NA TRBV7-6 few CASSSGASGTGELFF TGTGCCAGCAGCTCAGGGGCTAGCGGCACCGGGGAGCTGTTTTTT
TRBJ2-1 TRBD2 TRBV5-1 NA CASSSPTSGGLNDGEQFF TGCGCCAGCAGTTCCCCGACTAGCGGGGGACTAAACGACGGTGAGCAGTTCTTC
TRBJ2-3 NA TRBV9 NA CASSGRQSTDTQYF TGTGCCAGCAGCGGTCGACAGAGCACAGATACGCAGTATTTT
TRBJ1-4 NA TRBV15 NA CATSRDPGEKLFF TGTGCCACCAGCAGAGATCCAGGGGAAAAACTGTTTTTT
TRBJ2-1 TRBD1 TRBV7-9 NA CAGLSSGGWGEQFF TGTGCCGGATTGAGCTCAGGGGGCTGGGGTGAGCAGTTCTTC
TRBJ1-2 TRBD1 TRBV6-5 NA CASSSTGQGNGYTF TGTGCCAGCAGTTCCACGGGACAGGGAAATGGCTACACCTTC
TRBJ1-1 TRBD1 TRBV6-5 NA CASSDRGRGNTEAFF TGTGCCAGCAGCGACAGGGGGCGGGGGAACACTGAAGCTTTCTTT
TRBJ1-4 TRBD1 TRBV4-1 few CASSQDRTGVEEKLFF TGCGCCAGCAGCCAAGATCGGACAGGGGTTGAGGAAAAACTGTTTTTT
TRBJ1-2 NA TRBV6-2/TRBV6-3 NA CASSPDNRYTF TGTGCCAGCAGTCCGGACAACCGCTACACCTTC
TRBJ1-1 TRBD1 TRBV6-5 NA CASRPGQVAEAFF TGTGCCAGCAGACCGGGACAGGTAGCGGAAGCTTTCTTT
TRBJ1-5 NA TRBV28 NA CASSLRRSPNQPQHF TGTGCCAGCAGTTTAAGGCGGTCCCCCAATCAGCCCCAGCATTTT
TRBJ2-2 NA TRBV5-8 NA CASSLARQGTGELFF TGTGCCAGCAGCTTGGCCAGGCAGGGGACCGGGGAGCTGTTTTTT
TRBJ1-4 NA TRBV24-1 NA CATSDSGGEKLFF TGTGCCACCAGTGATTCCGGAGGTGAAAAACTGTTTTTT
TRBJ2-5 NA TRBV12-3/TRBV12-4 NA CASSLRGETQYF TGTGCCAGCAGTCTCAGGGGTGAGACCCAGTACTTC
TRBJ2-2 TRBD1 TRBV11-3 once CASSRTGNTGELFF TGTGCCAGCAGCCGGACAGGGAACACCGGGGAGCTGTTTTTT
TRBJ1-5 NA TRBV23-1 NA CASPGIFGQPQHF TGCGCCAGCCCGGGGATCTTTGGGCAGCCCCAGCATTTT
TRBJ1-1 NA TRBV30 NA CAWSAVRNTEAFF TGTGCCTGGAGTGCTGTCAGAAACACTGAAGCTTTCTTT
TRBJ2-2 TRBD1 TRBV28 NA CASSLIGTGALFF TGTGCCAGCAGTTTAATTGGGACAGGGGCACTGTTTTTT
TRBJ2-5 NA TRBV7-9 NA CASSLNGGETQYF TGTGCCAGCAGCCTCAACGGCGGAGAGACCCAGTACTTC
TRBJ2-7 TRBD1 TRBV18 few CASSPGQGSYEQYF TGTGCCAGCTCACCGGGACAGGGCTCCTACGAGCAGTACTTC
TRBJ1-1 NA TRBV28 NA CASSLLAGGKNTEAFF TGTGCCAGCAGTTTATTAGCGGGAGGGAAGAACACTGAAGCTTTCTTT
TRBJ1-1 NA TRBV10-3 NA CAITLGGNTEAFF TGTGCCATCACCCTCGGAGGAAACACTGAAGCTTTCTTT
TRBJ2-1 NA TRBV25-1 once CASSEQTGSSYNEQFF TGTGCCAGCAGTGAACAAACAGGCAGCTCCTACAATGAGCAGTTCTTC
TRBJ1-6 NA TRBV30 NA CAWSGQGDSPLHF TGTGCCTGGAGTGGGCAGGGTGATTCACCCCTCCACTTT
TRBJ1-3 NA TRBV27 NA CASSLTFQGPAGNTIYF TGTGCCAGCAGTTTAACATTTCAGGGTCCCGCTGGAAACACCATATATTTT
TRBJ2-2 NA TRBV6-5 NA CASTPPDKNTGELFF TGTGCCAGCACCCCCCCGGACAAGAACACCGGGGAGCTGTTTTTT
TRBJ2-7 NA TRBV2 NA CASQHAGWADYEQYF TGTGCCAGCCAGCACGCTGGGTGGGCCGACTACGAGCAGTACTTC
TRBJ2-7 TRBD1 TRBV20-1 NA CSASGQGFSYEQYF TGCAGTGCTAGTGGACAGGGGTTCTCCTACGAGCAGTACTTC
TRBJ1-5 NA TRBV4-1 NA CASSPSTAQPQHF TGCGCCAGCAGCCCCTCGACAGCTCAGCCCCAGCATTTT
TRBJ1-2 NA TRBV6-5 NA CASRVAGSHYGYTF TGTGCCAGCAGAGTTGCAGGTTCTCACTATGGCTACACCTTC
TRBJ2-7 TRBD1 TRBV6-5 NA CASSTGDRVYHEQYF TGTGCCAGCAGCACCGGGGACAGGGTTTACCACGAGCAGTACTTC
TRBJ1-2 NA TRBV5-1 NA CASSLSPQVRTNYGYTF TGCGCCAGCAGCTTGTCCCCACAGGTCCGGACTAACTATGGCTACACCTTC
TRBJ1-5 NA TRBV6-1 NA CASSAGHSRYSNQPQHF TGTGCCAGCAGTGCGGGACATTCCAGATATAGCAATCAGCCCCAGCATTTT
TRBJ1-2 TRBD1 TRBV10-1 NA CASSADRDYGYTF TGCGCCAGCAGCGCGGACAGGGACTATGGCTACACCTTC
TRBJ1-1 NA TRBV11-2 few CASSLERGTEAFF TGTGCCAGCAGCTTAGAACGGGGCACTGAAGCTTTCTTT
TRBJ2-2 NA TRBV7-9 NA CASSSRLGRGTGELFF TGTGCCAGCAGCTCCCGACTAGGGAGGGGGACCGGGGAGCTGTTTTTT
TRBJ1-4 TRBD1 TRBV2 NA CASNRGPDEKLFF TGTGCCAGCAACAGGGGTCCAGATGAAAAACTGTTTTTT
TRBJ2-1 TRBD1 TRBV25-1 NA CASIAPQGDREYNEQFF TGTGCCAGCATTGCACCTCAGGGGGACAGGGAGTACAATGAGCAGTTCTTC
TRBJ2-1 NA TRBV6-5 NA CASSSPDRLQFF TGTGCCAGCAGCTCCCCTGACAGGTTACAGTTCTTC
TRBJ1-5 NA TRBV15 NA CATKEGGKGNQPQHF TGTGCCACCAAAGAGGGGGGGAAAGGTAATCAGCCCCAGCATTTT
TRBJ1-2 TRBD1 TRBV11-1 NA CASSFGTGLSGYTF TGTGCCAGCAGCTTCGGGACAGGGCTGTCTGGCTACACCTTC
TRBJ1-1 NA TRBV5-1 few CASSLEQQMNTEAFF TGCGCCAGCAGCTTGGAACAGCAAATGAACACTGAAGCTTTCTTT
TRBJ2-4 NA TRBV19 NA CASSYAIKNIQYF TGTGCCAGCTCTTACGCGATCAAAAACATTCAGTACTTC
TRBJ1-4 NA TRBV19 NA CASRYNEKLFF TGTGCCAGTAGATATAATGAAAAACTGTTTTTT
TRBJ1-2 TRBD1 TRBV19 NA CASSIGQESNYGYTF TGTGCCAGTAGTATCGGACAGGAGTCTAACTATGGCTACACCTTC
TRBJ1-5 NA TRBV3-1/TRBV3-2 few CASSQGSQPQHF TGTGCCAGCAGCCAAGGGAGCCAGCCCCAGCATTTT
TRBJ1-1 NA TRBV27 few CATRPHTGIPSTEAFF TGTGCCACCCGCCCCCATACAGGGATTCCCTCCACTGAAGCTTTCTTT
TRBJ1-1 TRBD1 TRBV6-4 NA CASRRDRGDTEAFF TGTGCCAGCAGGAGGGACAGGGGGGACACTGAAGCTTTCTTT
TRBJ2-2 NA TRBV29-1 many CSVEDRTESTGELFF TGCAGCGTTGAAGATCGGACAGAATCCACCGGGGAGCTGTTTTTT
TRBJ1-4 NA TRBV27 few CASNFRAGPNEKLFF TGTGCCAGCAATTTCAGGGCCGGGCCTAATGAAAAACTGTTTTTT
TRBJ1-1 NA TRBV5-6 once CASRSFGGAANTEAFF TGTGCCAGCAGGTCCTTCGGGGGGGCTGCGAACACTGAAGCTTTCTTT